The 18 T cell receptor beta chains given below trace back to one sample, sequenced in a study of shared clonotypes between healthy human individuals. Measured with immunoSEQ multiplex PCR; TCRdb has only the in-frame clones, and not every one. This sample has about 2.3 million clones, with around 90% found just once. Material for sequencing was naive CD4+ T cells from PBMCs. The subset here: CD45RA+ positively selected. All receptors come from a man younger than 35 in good health. Some clones in this sample may be carry-over from other donors' samples.

This clone has just a few counts. The rearrangement links TRBV6-6 to TRBJ1-1, with D unresolved. The CDR3 has 15 residues. Trimming shortened V by 6 bases and J by 0 bases, and 14 bases separated the two germline ends. Germline V gene data show CDR1 as MNHNY and CDR2 as SVGAGI (reference sequence). The CDR3 protein is CASSLTGQLNTEAFF. DNA for the CDR3: TGTGCCAGCAGCTTAACTGGCCAGCTGAACACTGAAGCTTTCTTT.

On this clone itself: The sample has other DNA sequences that encode this CDR3 too. The chain has TRBV28 and TRBJ1-5; D is possibly TRBD1 (5 bases). The CDR3 length is 14 residues. From germline, CDR1 is MDHEN and CDR2 SYDVKM. The V and J ends lost 5 bases and 2 bases respectively, with 10 bases between them. CDR3 nucleotide sequence: TGTGCCAGCAGTCAAGGAGGGGGCAATCAGCCCCAGCATTTT. Translating gives CASSQGGGNQPQHF.

This chain joins TRBV5-6 and TRBJ2-5; D gene uncertain. This CDR3 is built from 11 residues. Germline V lookup: CDR1 SGHDT, CDR2 YYEEEE. The V end was cut by 0 bases, the J end by 7 bases, with 4 bases between. CDR3 in amino acids: CASSLEGTQYF. CDR3 nucleotide sequence: TGTGCCAGCAGCTTGGAAGGGACCCAGTACTTC.

The genes are TRBV28 and TRBJ2-4, with TRBD1 matching over 7 bases. Germline V gene data show CDR1 as MDHEN and CDR2 as SYDVKM. The CDR3 covers 14 residues. With V trimmed by 5 bases and J by 2 bases, 3 bases remained unmatched. The CDR3 coding sequence is TGTGCCAGCAGTCTGACAGGGTCCAAAAACATTCAGTACTTC. As protein: CASSLTGSKNIQYF.

The gene calls are TRBV10-2 and TRBJ2-3; TRBD1 matches 7 bases. CDR3 size: 15 residues. In germline, CDR1 is WSHSY, CDR2 SAAADI. Trimming took 1 base from V and 1 from J; bases not matched to a gene: 2. The CDR3 protein is CASSEWDSGTDTQYF. In nucleotides, the CDR3 is TGCGCCAGCAGTGAGTGGGACAGTGGCACAGATACGCAGTATTTT.

The chain has TRBV5-1 and TRBJ2-1; D may be TRBD2 (6 bases). The length of the CDR3 is 16 residues. V was trimmed by 4 bases and J by 2 bases, leaving 16 bases between them. Germline CDR1 reads SGHRS; CDR2 reads YFSETQ. The CDR3 sequence is CASSPAAGLTYNEQFF. The CDR3 DNA is TGCGCCAGCAGCCCGGCGGCTGGACTAACCTACAATGAGCAGTTCTTC. The full variable domain, in which reference TRBV5-1 and TRBJ2-1 provide the parts outside the CDR3, is KAGVTQTPRYLIKTRGQQVTLSCSPISGHRSVSWYQQTPGQGLQFLFEYFSETQRNKGNFPGRFSGRQFSNSRSEMNVSTLELGDSALYLCASSPAAGLTYNEQFFGPGTRLTVL.

The chain carries TRBV2 and TRBJ2-2; 10 nucleotides match TRBD2. Per germline, CDR1 SNHLY and CDR2 FYNNEI. This CDR3 region has 15 residues. V was clipped by 9 bases and J by 3 bases; unmatched bases: 7. CDR3 region: CASTTSGAYTGELFF. DNA for the CDR3: TGTGCCAGTACTACTAGCGGGGCTTACACCGGGGAGCTGTTTTTT.

The CDR3 is CASSRGIQGYTF. The CDR3 DNA reads as TGTGCCAGCAGCCGGGGGATACAAGGCTACACCTTC. The chain couples TRBV14 to TRBJ1-2, with a possible D match to TRBD1 (5 bases). Germline lookup yields CDR1 SGHDN and CDR2 FVKESK. V lost 4 bases to trimming and J lost 8 bases, with 11 bases between them. The CDR3 runs 12 residues.

The genes are TRBV7-2 and TRBJ2-2; TRBD2 might be the D (5 bases). Trimming removed 6 bases from V and 0 bases from J, with 17 bases in between. This CDR3 contains 17 residues. Germline CDR1 and CDR2: SGHTA and FQGNSA. The CDR3: CASRFSLDWSNTGELFF. The CDR3 nucleotides read TGTGCCAGCAGGTTCTCCTTGGACTGGTCGAACACCGGGGAGCTGTTTTTT.

The J gene is TRBJ1-2, the V gene TRBV30; D unresolved. This CDR3 spans 11 amino acids. The V gene's germline CDR1 is GTSNPN and CDR2 SVGIG (reference sequence). Trimming stripped 8 bases from V and 8 bases from J, with 15 bases between. The CDR3 coding sequence is TGTGCCACGAAGGTACATGTGGGCTACACCTTC. Its protein product is CATKVHVGYTF. Full variable domain (remainder filled in from reference TRBV30 and TRBJ1-2): SQTIHQWPATLVQPVGSPLSLECTVEGTSNPNLYWYRQAAGRGLQLLFYSVGIGQISSEVPQNLSASRPQDRQFILSSKKLLLSDSGFYLCATKVHVGYTFGSGTRLTVV.

In its sample, this clone was seen once. V and J are TRBV28 and TRBJ1-2; D unresolved. The length of the CDR3 is 15 residues. V gave up 2 bases and J gave up 6 bases, with 16 bases separating them. Germline loops: CDR1 MDHEN, CDR2 SYDVKM. DNA of the CDR3: TGTGCCAGCAGTTTAGAAGGCACCGAGAACAATGGCTACACCTTC. It codes for CASSLEGTENNGYTF.

This chain connects TRBV5-1 to TRBJ2-3; no definite D call. The germline V and J ends were trimmed by 5 bases and 6 bases, with 16 bases remaining between them. Per the germline V gene, CDR1 is SGHRS and CDR2 is YFSETQ. This CDR3 is 14 amino acids long. CDR3 loop: CASRFSDPVDTQYF. CDR3 coding DNA: TGCGCCAGCAGGTTCTCTGATCCGGTGGATACGCAGTATTTT. Full variable domain (rest looked up from reference TRBV5-1 and TRBJ2-3): KAGVTQTPRYLIKTRGQQVTLSCSPISGHRSVSWYQQTPGQGLQFLFEYFSETQRNKGNFPGRFSGRQFSNSRSEMNVSTLELGDSALYLCASRFSDPVDTQYFGPGTRLTVL.

About this clone itself: Distinct nucleotide sequences in the sample also encode this CDR3. The chain is built from TRBV29-1 and TRBJ2-1; 12 bases map to TRBD1. The CDR3 spans 14 residues. V shed 4 bases and J 4 bases; nucleotides not matched to a gene: 2. Germline V gives CDR1 SQVTM, CDR2 ANQGSEA. The DNA of the CDR3 is TGCAGCGTTGGGGACAGGGGGCGGTACAATGAGCAGTTCTTC. Translating it yields CSVGDRGRYNEQFF.

This chain connects TRBV14 to TRBJ2-6; D gene unclear. CDR1 is SGHDN, CDR2 FVKESK, per germline. This CDR3 spans 14 amino acids. V lost 4 bases, J lost 4 bases, and 8 bases lay in between. The CDR3 sequence is CASSPLGGANVLTF. The CDR3 DNA is TGTGCCAGCAGCCCTCTCGGGGGGGCCAACGTCCTGACTTTC.

The rearrangement links TRBV19 to TRBJ2-7; TRBD2 might be the D (6 bases). V lost 5 bases and J 6 bases, leaving 20 bases between the germline ends. This CDR3 has 15 residues. CDR1 LNHDA and CDR2 SQIVND come from the germline V gene (reference sequence). CDR3 sequence (DNA): TGTGCCAGTAGTCCCCGTGGGGGGAAGGCCTTCGAGCAGTACTTC. Amino acids: CASSPRGGKAFEQYF.

The CDR3, as DNA: TGTGCCAGTAGGGCGACGGGACCCCATAGCAATCAGCCCCAGCATTTT. The encoded protein is CASRATGPHSNQPQHF. The chain has TRBV19 and TRBJ1-5; possibly TRBD1 for D (5 bases). CDR1 and CDR2 (germline): LNHDA, SQIVND (reference sequence). The CDR3 is 16 residues long. Trimming removed 6 bases at V and 0 bases at J, with 15 bases between.

This chain links TRBV6-6 with TRBJ2-5, with 7 bases aligning to TRBD1. V lost 0 bases and J lost 5; bases outside the gene matches: 9. The CDR3 covers 16 residues. CDR1 MNHNY and CDR2 SVGAGI come from the germline V gene (reference sequence). Written as DNA, the CDR3 is TGTGCCAGCAGTTACTCGAGAGACAGGGCCGAGGAGACCCAGTACTTC. It codes for CASSYSRDRAEETQYF.

In nucleotides, the CDR3 is TGTGCCAGTAAGGAGGACAGGAATAGCAATCAGCCCCAGCATTTT. Protein: CASKEDRNSNQPQHF. This chain joins TRBV19 and TRBJ1-5; 7 bases align to TRBD1. With 7 bases clipped from V and 0 bases from J, the junction kept 6 bases outside the gene matches. Germline CDR1 LNHDA, CDR2 SQIVND (reference sequence). This CDR3 region has 15 residues. Filled out from reference TRBV19 and TRBJ1-5, the complete variable domain reads DGGITQSPKYLFRKEGQNVTLSCEQNLNHDAMYWYRQDPGQGLRLIYYSQIVNDFQKGDIAEGYSVSREKKESFPLTVTSAQKNPTAFYLCASKEDRNSNQPQHFGDGTRLSIL.